This TCR beta chain was sequenced for a study of metastatic and nonmetastatic thyroid tumors. Comments on this clone: One base away lies a much larger clone, so this may be a sequencing read error.

Germline values: CDR1 SQVTM, CDR2 ANQGSEA. The CDR3 is made up of 13 amino acids. No patient received treatment before thyroid surgery. With MiXCR, TCRdb reprocessed the PCR reads. The sample lists fewer than 40,000 clones, approximately 16% occurring once. Sequencing was done on a sample of blood. The chain has TRBV29-1 and TRBJ1-2, with D possibly being TRBD1 (5 bases). The TCR originated in a male donor with papillary thyroid cancer or a benign thyroid nodule (not recorded which). Some clones in this sample may be carry-over from other donors' samples. The CDR3 spells CRVGAATNYGYTF. CDR3 nucleotides: TGCAGAGTTGGGGCAGCTACTAACTATGGCTACACCTTC.